These 4 T cell receptor beta chains were all obtained from the same sample, sequenced in a study of blood T cell repertoires in COVID-19. Generated by immunoSEQ multiplex PCR, the TCRdb table keeps only in-frame clones and is missing some. The profile shows approximately 52,000 clones, over 75% of them singletons. Specimen: peripheral blood. Source of these receptors: a human donor in a cohort sampled during active COVID-19.

The rearrangement links TRBV29-1 to TRBJ1-5; 11 bases are shared with TRBD1. The CDR3 is 14 residues long. CDR1 is SQVTM, CDR2 ANQGSEA, per germline. With 5 bases clipped from V and 5 bases from J, the junction kept 5 bases outside the gene matches. The CDR3: CSVRTGGIDQPQHF. The CDR3 DNA sequence: TGCAGCGTTCGGACAGGGGGCATCGATCAGCCCCAGCATTTT.

This rearrangement joins TRBV29-1 to TRBJ2-3, with TRBD2 identical over 8 bases. The CDR3 is made up of 13 amino acids. V was pared by 0 bases and J by 7 bases, with 3 bases of the junction left unmatched. Germline V gene lookup returns CDR1 SQVTM and CDR2 ANQGSEA. The CDR3 DNA sequence: TGCAGCGTTGAAGAAGCGGGAGTTTATACGCAGTATTTT. Protein: CSVEEAGVYTQYF.

This sequence joins TRBV5-1 and TRBJ2-5; a possible D gene is TRBD1 (6 bases). The CDR3 has 14 amino acids. Germline values: CDR1 SGHRS, CDR2 YFSETQ. The germline V and J ends were trimmed by 6 bases and 2 bases, with 14 bases remaining between them. CDR3 nucleotides: TGCGCCAGCACCGCTAGGGGGTATCAAGAGACCCAGTACTTC. This translates into CASTARGYQETQYF.

The chain recombines TRBV3-1 (or the pseudogene TRBV3-2) with TRBJ2-7; 11 bases are shared with TRBD2. The V segment lost 0 bases and the J segment 2 bases; nucleotides outside the gene matches: 24. CDR3 length: 23 amino acids. Germline V lookup: CDR1 LGHDT, CDR2 YNNKEL (reference sequence). The CDR3 here is CASSQDLCYGCCLAGGPPYEQYF. CDR3 DNA: TGTGCCAGCAGCCAAGATCTTTGCTATGGGTGCTGTTTAGCGGGAGGGCCCCCCTACGAGCAGTACTTC.